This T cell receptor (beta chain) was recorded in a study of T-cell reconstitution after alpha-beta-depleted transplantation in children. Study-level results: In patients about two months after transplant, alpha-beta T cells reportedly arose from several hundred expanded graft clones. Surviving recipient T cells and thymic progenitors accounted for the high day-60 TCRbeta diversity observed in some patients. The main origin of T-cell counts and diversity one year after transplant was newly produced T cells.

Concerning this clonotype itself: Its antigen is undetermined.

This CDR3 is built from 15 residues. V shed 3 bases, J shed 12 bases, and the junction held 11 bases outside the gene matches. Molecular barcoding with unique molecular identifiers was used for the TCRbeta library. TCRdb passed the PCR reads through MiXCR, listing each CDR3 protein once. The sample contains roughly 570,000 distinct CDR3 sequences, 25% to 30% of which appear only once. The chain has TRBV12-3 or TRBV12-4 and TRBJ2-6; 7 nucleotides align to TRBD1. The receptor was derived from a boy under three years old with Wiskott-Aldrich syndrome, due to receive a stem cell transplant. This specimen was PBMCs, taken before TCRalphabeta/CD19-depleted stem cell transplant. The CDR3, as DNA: TGTGCCAGCAGTTTTTGTGACAGGGCCCTAGGCGTCCTGACTTTC. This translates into CASSFCDRALGVLTF.